The 20 T cell receptor beta chains in this list originate from one sample, sequenced in a study of monozygotic twins with cystic fibrosis. Data came from immunoSEQ multiplex PCR; TCRdb stores just in-frame clones and leaves some out. The sample lists tens of thousands of clones; over 95% were seen once. Input material: blood. The receptors were sampled from a girl under 18 with cystic fibrosis.

This rearrangement joins TRBV28 to TRBJ2-1; D perhaps matches TRBD2 (6 bases). V lost 5 bases to trimming and J lost 8 bases, with 22 bases between them. The germline V gene has CDR1 MDHEN and CDR2 SYDVKM. The CDR3 spans 16 residues. The CDR3 sequence is CASSVGLDYFFHEQFF. The CDR3 DNA is TGTGCCAGCAGTGTAGGCTTGGACTATTTTTTCCATGAGCAGTTCTTC. Looking up the rest from reference TRBV28 and TRBJ2-1 gives the full variable domain: DVKVTQSSRYLVKRTGEKVFLECVQDMDHENMFWYRQDPGLGLRLIYFSYDVKMKEKGDIPEGYSVSREKKERFSLILESASTNQTSMYLCASSVGLDYFFHEQFFGPGTRLTVL.

This sequence joins TRBV28 and TRBJ2-1; D unclear. With 4 bases removed from V and 5 bases from J, the gap between germline ends came to 3 bases. The CDR3 loop spans 11 amino acids. CDR1 is MDHEN and CDR2 is SYDVKM in the germline V gene. DNA of the CDR3: TGTGCCAGCAGTTCCAACAATGAGCAGTTCTTC. It translates to CASSSNNEQFF. Using reference TRBV28 and TRBJ2-1 for the parts outside the CDR3, the full variable domain is DVKVTQSSRYLVKRTGEKVFLECVQDMDHENMFWYRQDPGLGLRLIYFSYDVKMKEKGDIPEGYSVSREKKERFSLILESASTNQTSMYLCASSSNNEQFFGPGTRLTVL.

The rearrangement links TRBV28 to TRBJ2-3; 7 bases fit TRBD2. Trimming cost V 4 bases and J 2 bases; bases outside gene matches: 6. Germline V gene lookup returns CDR1 MDHEN and CDR2 SYDVKM. The CDR3 has 15 amino acids. CDR3 sequence reads: CASSSPGLPTDTQYF. The CDR3 DNA sequence: TGTGCCAGCAGTTCCCCGGGACTACCCACAGATACGCAGTATTTT. Looking up the rest from reference TRBV28 and TRBJ2-3 gives the full variable domain: DVKVTQSSRYLVKRTGEKVFLECVQDMDHENMFWYRQDPGLGLRLIYFSYDVKMKEKGDIPEGYSVSREKKERFSLILESASTNQTSMYLCASSSPGLPTDTQYFGPGTRLTVL.

V gene TRBV7-9 combines with J gene TRBJ1-1; D may be TRBD1 (6 bases). The CDR3 is 15 amino acids. The V end lost 3 bases, the J end lost 10 bases, and 21 bases lay between the germline ends. Per germline, CDR1 SEHNR and CDR2 FQNEAQ (reference sequence). CDR3 coding DNA: TGTGCCAGCAGCTTCCATAATATGGGGGGCTGGGCAGCTTTCTTT. Translating it yields CASSFHNMGGWAAFF.

The V call is TRBV11-2, the J call TRBJ1-2, with 8 bases fitting TRBD1. The trim removed 5 bases at V and 5 bases at J, leaving 7 bases unmatched. This CDR3 region has 14 residues. In germline, CDR1 is SGHAT, CDR2 FQNNGV. The CDR3 reads CASSETGGGYGYTF. The CDR3 nucleotides are TGTGCCAGCAGCGAAACAGGGGGAGGTTATGGCTACACCTTC.

The gene calls are TRBV5-6 and TRBJ2-3; maybe TRBD1 (6 bases). Trimming cost V 3 bases and J 2 bases, with 10 bases left between them. This CDR3 contains 14 residues. Germline-derived CDR1 and CDR2 are SGHDT and YYEEEE. CDR3 sequence (DNA): TGTGCCAGCAGCTCACAGGGAGACACAGATACGCAGTATTTT. This translates into CASSSQGDTDTQYF.

V usage is TRBV2 and J usage is TRBJ1-5, with 7 positions matching TRBD1. The CDR3 loop spans 13 amino acids. CDR1 is SNHLY, CDR2 FYNNEI, per germline. J gave up 3 bases and V 10 bases, and 6 bases lay outside the gene matches. The CDR3 loop reads CATRDSFNQPQHF. The CDR3 coding sequence is TGTGCCACCCGGGACAGTTTCAATCAGCCCCAGCATTTT. Full variable domain (remainder filled in from reference TRBV2 and TRBJ1-5): EPEVTQTPSHQVTQMGQEVILRCVPISNHLYFYWYRQILGQKVEFLVSFYNNEISEKSEIFDDQFSVERPDGSNFTLKIRSTKLEDSAMYFCATRDSFNQPQHFGDGTRLSIL.

The chain has TRBV29-1 and TRBJ1-2, with 8 positions matching TRBD1. Trimming removed 0 bases from V and 8 bases from J; junction bases left unmatched: 8. CDR3 size: 14 residues. From germline, CDR1 is SQVTM and CDR2 ANQGSEA. The CDR3 protein is CSVEETGARGGYTF. The CDR3 bases are TGCAGCGTTGAAGAGACAGGGGCCAGGGGCGGCTACACCTTC.

The chain combines TRBV7-2 with TRBJ2-1; 7 bases align to TRBD2. The CDR3 extends over 15 amino acids. The V and J ends lost 9 bases and 6 bases, in that order; junction bases with no gene match: 14. CDR1 and CDR2 from the germline V gene are SGHTA and FQGNSA. The CDR3 coding sequence is TGTGCCAGTGTTATTCGTGCGGGAGCGGCCAATGAGCAGTTCTTC. Translating gives CASVIRAGAANEQFF.

The chain recombines TRBV13 with TRBJ2-3; tentative D call: TRBD1 (6 bases). Germline assignment: CDR1 PRHDT and CDR2 FYEKMQ (reference sequence). Trimming shortened V by 4 bases and J by 4 bases, and 18 bases separated the two germline ends. This CDR3 comprises 16 residues. The CDR3 region is CASSSRDTGPADTQYF. CDR3 nucleotides: TGTGCCAGCAGCTCCCGGGACACCGGCCCTGCAGATACGCAGTATTTT.

This chain connects TRBV27 to TRBJ2-7, with D perhaps matching TRBD2 (6 bases). The V gene's germline CDR1 is MNHEY and CDR2 SMNVEV (reference sequence). With 0 bases removed from V and 0 bases from J, the gap between germline ends came to 15 bases. This CDR3 spans 17 amino acids. The CDR3 reads CASSLSVRGRVSYEQYF. DNA for the CDR3: TGTGCCAGCAGTTTATCGGTGCGGGGAAGGGTCTCCTACGAGCAGTACTTC.

This chain links TRBV10-3 with TRBJ1-2, with D possibly TRBD1 on 6 matching bases. Germline V gives CDR1 ENHRY, CDR2 SYGVKD. This CDR3 has 15 amino acids. Trimming took off 0 bases at V and 3 bases at J, with 11 bases between the two ends. DNA for the CDR3: TGTGCCATCAGTGAGTCGAAGGGGGGAGACTATGGCTACACCTTC. It codes for CAISESKGGDYGYTF.

The rearrangement joins TRBV9 to TRBJ2-2; tentatively, D is TRBD2 (6 bases). This CDR3 is built from 14 residues. Germline CDR1 is SGDLS and CDR2 is YYNGEE. Trimming removed 6 bases at V and 1 base at J, with 10 bases between. In DNA, the CDR3 is TGTGCCAGCAAATGGGGGGAGAACACCGGGGAGCTGTTTTTT. Translation gives CASKWGENTGELFF.

V usage is TRBV29-1 and J usage is TRBJ2-7, with TRBD2 as a possible D gene (5 bases). The CDR3 covers 13 residues. V lost 0 bases and J lost 9, with 15 bases in between. Germline V gives CDR1 SQVTM, CDR2 ANQGSEA. CDR3 region: CSVEDKVRDAQYF. The CDR3 region has the DNA TGCAGCGTTGAAGACAAGGTGAGGGATGCGCAGTACTTC.

This chain connects TRBV4-3 to TRBJ2-5; D may be TRBD1 (5 bases). Germline V gene lookup returns CDR1 LGHNA and CDR2 YSLEER. Trimming pared 0 bases from V and 5 bases from J, leaving 10 bases between. The CDR3 extends over 14 amino acids. The CDR3: CASSQESTVETQYF. For the CDR3, the DNA is TGCGCCAGCAGCCAAGAGTCGACAGTGGAGACCCAGTACTTC.

This chain connects TRBV5-5 to TRBJ1-1, with D possibly TRBD1 on 5 matching bases. The CDR3 consists of 16 residues. V lost 2 bases and J 4 bases, leaving 18 bases between the germline ends. Germline values: CDR1 SGHKS, CDR2 YYEKEE (reference sequence). The CDR3 sequence is CASSFISRDGSTEAFF. The CDR3 DNA reads TGTGCCAGCAGCTTTATCTCCAGGGATGGGAGCACTGAAGCTTTCTTT.

The rearrangement uses TRBV7-9 and TRBJ2-5; TRBD1 matches at 8 bases. This CDR3 is built from 17 residues. Germline V gene lookup returns CDR1 SEHNR and CDR2 FQNEAQ (reference sequence). V lost 3 bases and J lost 2; bases outside the gene matches: 11. CDR3 in DNA: TGTGCCAGCAGCTTTAGTCGTGGGACAGGCGGACAAGAGACCCAGTACTTC. Translating gives CASSFSRGTGGQETQYF. The full variable domain, rest sourced from reference TRBV7-9 and TRBJ2-5, is DTGVSQNPRHKITKRGQNVTFRCDPISEHNRLYWYRQTLGQGPEFLTYFQNEAQLEKSRLLSDRFSAERPKGSFSTLEIQRTEQGDSAMYLCASSFSRGTGGQETQYFGPGTRLLVL.

The V call is TRBV20-1, the J call TRBJ2-1; no clear D. Germline V CDR1 and CDR2: DFQATT, SNEGSKA (reference sequence). Trimming took off 0 bases at V and 8 bases at J, with 5 bases between the two ends. The CDR3 spans 11 residues. The CDR3 DNA follows: TGCAGTGCTAGAGAAGACCATGAGCAGTTCTTC. Residues: CSAREDHEQFF.

The rearrangement links TRBV6-6 to TRBJ1-4, with D possibly matching TRBD1 (6 bases). Trimming took 5 bases from V and 6 from J, leaving 16 bases between them. There are 15 residues in the CDR3. Germline V gene lookup returns CDR1 MNHNY and CDR2 SVGAGI (reference sequence). Here the CDR3 DNA reads TGTGCCAGCAGTCACCCCCTACAGGGATATGAAAAACTGTTTTTT. Amino acid sequence: CASSHPLQGYEKLFF.

J is TRBJ2-2 and V is TRBV5-1; no clear D gene. The CDR3 covers 15 residues. The V gene's germline CDR1 is SGHRS and CDR2 YFSETQ. V lost 4 bases and J lost 6, with 16 bases in between. CDR3 nucleotide sequence: TGCGCCAGCAGCAGAGCCCCAGCCGCCGCCGGGGAGCTGTTTTTT. Amino acid sequence: CASSRAPAAAGELFF.